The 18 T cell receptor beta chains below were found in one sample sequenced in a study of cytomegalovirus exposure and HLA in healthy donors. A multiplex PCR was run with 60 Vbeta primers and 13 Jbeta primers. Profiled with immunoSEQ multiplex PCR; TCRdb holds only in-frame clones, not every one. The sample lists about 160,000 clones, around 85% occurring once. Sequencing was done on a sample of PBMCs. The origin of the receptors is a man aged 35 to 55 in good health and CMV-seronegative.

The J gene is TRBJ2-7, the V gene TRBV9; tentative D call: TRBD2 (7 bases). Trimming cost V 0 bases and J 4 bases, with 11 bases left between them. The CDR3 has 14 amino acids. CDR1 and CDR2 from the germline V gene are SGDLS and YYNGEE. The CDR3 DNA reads TGTGCCAGCAGCGTAGCGGGGGGCACGTACGAGCAGTACTTC. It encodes CASSVAGGTYEQYF. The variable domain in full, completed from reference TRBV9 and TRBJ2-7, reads DSGVTQTPKHLITATGQRVTLRCSPRSGDLSVYWYQQSLDQGLQFLIQYYNGEERAKGNILERFSAQQFPDLHSELNLSSLELGDSALYFCASSVAGGTYEQYFGPGTRLTVT.

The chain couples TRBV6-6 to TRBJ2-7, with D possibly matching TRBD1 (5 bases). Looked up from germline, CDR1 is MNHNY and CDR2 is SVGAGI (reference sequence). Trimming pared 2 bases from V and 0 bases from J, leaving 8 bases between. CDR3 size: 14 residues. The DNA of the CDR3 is TGTGCCAGCAGTTACAGGGGAAACTCCTACGAGCAGTACTTC. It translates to CASSYRGNSYEQYF.

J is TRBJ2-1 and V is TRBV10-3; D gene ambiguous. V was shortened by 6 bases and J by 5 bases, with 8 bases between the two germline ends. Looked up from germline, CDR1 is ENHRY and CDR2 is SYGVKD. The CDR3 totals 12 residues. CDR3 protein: CAIRQSDNEQFF. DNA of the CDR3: TGTGCCATCAGACAGTCTGACAATGAGCAGTTCTTC.

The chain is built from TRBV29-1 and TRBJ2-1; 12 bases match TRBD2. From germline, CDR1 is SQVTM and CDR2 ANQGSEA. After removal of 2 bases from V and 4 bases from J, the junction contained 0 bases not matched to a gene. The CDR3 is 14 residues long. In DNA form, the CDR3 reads TGCAGCGTTGAACTAGCGGGGGGGTACAATGAGCAGTTCTTC. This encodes CSVELAGGYNEQFF.

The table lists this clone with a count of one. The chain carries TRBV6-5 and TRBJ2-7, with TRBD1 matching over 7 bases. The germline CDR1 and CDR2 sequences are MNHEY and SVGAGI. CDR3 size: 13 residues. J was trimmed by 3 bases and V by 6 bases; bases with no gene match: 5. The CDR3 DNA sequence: TGTGCCAGCAGCCCCAGACAGGGCTACGAGCAGTACTTC. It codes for CASSPRQGYEQYF.

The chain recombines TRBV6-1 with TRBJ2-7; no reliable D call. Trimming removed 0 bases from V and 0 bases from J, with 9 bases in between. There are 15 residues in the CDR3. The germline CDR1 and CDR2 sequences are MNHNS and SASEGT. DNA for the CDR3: TGTGCCAGCAGTGAAGCGCCGAGATCCTCCTACGAGCAGTACTTC. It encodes CASSEAPRSSYEQYF.

The CDR3 nucleotides read TGTGCCATCAGTGGACAGAATCAAGAGACCCAGTACTTC. As protein: CAISGQNQETQYF. This chain connects TRBV10-3 to TRBJ2-5, with a weak D call TRBD1 (5 bases). Per germline, CDR1 ENHRY and CDR2 SYGVKD. The V gene lost 4 bases and the J gene lost 2 bases, with 8 bases spanning the gap. This CDR3 region has 13 residues.

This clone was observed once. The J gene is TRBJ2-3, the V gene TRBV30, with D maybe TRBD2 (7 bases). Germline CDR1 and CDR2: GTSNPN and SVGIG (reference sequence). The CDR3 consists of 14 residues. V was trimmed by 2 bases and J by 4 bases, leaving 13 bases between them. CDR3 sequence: CAWSRGGGADTQYF. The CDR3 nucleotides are TGTGCCTGGAGTAGGGGGGGAGGTGCAGATACGCAGTATTTT.

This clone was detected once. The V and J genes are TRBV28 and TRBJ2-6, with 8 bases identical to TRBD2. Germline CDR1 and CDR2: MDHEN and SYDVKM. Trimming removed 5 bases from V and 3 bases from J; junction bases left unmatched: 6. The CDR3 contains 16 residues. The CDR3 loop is CASSKGRGGGANVLTF. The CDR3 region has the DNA TGTGCCAGCAGTAAAGGACGGGGGGGTGGGGCCAACGTCCTGACTTTC.

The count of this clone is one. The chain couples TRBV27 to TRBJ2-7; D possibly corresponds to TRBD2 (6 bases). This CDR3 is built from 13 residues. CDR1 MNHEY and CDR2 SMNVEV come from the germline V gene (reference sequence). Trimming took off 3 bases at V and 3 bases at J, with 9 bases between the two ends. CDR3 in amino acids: CASSFTSYYEQYF. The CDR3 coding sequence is TGTGCCAGCAGTTTCACTAGCTACTACGAGCAGTACTTC.

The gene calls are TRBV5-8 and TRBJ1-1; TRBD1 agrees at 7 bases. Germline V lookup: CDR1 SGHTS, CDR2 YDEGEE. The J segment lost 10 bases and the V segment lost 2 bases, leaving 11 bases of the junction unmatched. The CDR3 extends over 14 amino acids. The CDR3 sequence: CASSFRDRRGGAFF. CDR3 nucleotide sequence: TGTGCCAGCAGCTTTAGGGACAGACGAGGTGGAGCTTTCTTT.

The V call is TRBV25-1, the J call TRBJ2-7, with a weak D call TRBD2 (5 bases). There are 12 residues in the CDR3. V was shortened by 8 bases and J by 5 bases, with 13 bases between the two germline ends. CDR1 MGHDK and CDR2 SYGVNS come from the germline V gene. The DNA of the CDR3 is TGTGCCAGCGGGCAGAGGGCTAACGAGCAGTACTTC. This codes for CASGQRANEQYF.

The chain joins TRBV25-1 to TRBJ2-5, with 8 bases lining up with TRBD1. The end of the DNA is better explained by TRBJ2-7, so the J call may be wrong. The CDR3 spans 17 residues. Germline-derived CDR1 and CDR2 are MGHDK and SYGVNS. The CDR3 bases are TGTGCCAGCAGTGAATATGAAGGGGACAGGTCCTTCGGCGAGCAGTACTTC. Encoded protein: CASSEYEGDRSFGEQYF.

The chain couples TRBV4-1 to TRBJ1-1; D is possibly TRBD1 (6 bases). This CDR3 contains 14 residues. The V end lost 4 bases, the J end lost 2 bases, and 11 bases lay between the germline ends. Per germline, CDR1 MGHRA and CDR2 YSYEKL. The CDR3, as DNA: TGCGCCAGCAGCCGTAGGACAGTTAACACTGAAGCTTTCTTT. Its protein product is CASSRRTVNTEAFF.

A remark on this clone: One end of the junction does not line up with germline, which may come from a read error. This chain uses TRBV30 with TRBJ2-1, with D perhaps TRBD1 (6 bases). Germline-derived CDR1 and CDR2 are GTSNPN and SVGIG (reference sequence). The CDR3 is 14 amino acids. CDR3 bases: TGTGCCTGGATTGAGGGGGTGCAGGGTAATGAGCAGCTCTTC. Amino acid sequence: CAWIEGVQGNEQLF.

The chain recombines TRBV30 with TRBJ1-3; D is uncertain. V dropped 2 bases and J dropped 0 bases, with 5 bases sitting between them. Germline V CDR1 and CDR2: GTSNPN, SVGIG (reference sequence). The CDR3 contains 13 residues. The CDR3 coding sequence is TGTGCCTGGAGTTTCGGCTCTGGAAACACCATATATTTT. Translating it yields CAWSFGSGNTIYF. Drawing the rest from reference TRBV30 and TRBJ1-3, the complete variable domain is SQTIHQWPATLVQPVGSPLSLECTVEGTSNPNLYWYRQAAGRGLQLLFYSVGIGQISSEVPQNLSASRPQDRQFILSSKKLLLSDSGFYLCAWSFGSGNTIYFGEGSWLTVV.

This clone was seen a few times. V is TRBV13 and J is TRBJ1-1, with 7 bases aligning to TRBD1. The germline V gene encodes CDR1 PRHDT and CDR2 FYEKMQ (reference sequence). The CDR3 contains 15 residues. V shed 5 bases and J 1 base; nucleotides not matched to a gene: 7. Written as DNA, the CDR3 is TGTGCCAGCAGCCCAGGGGACAGAAAGAACACTGAAGCTTTCTTT. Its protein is CASSPGDRKNTEAFF.

The CDR3 region is CASSLTGQNYGYTF. The DNA for the CDR3 is TGTGCCAGCAGCCTTACCGGACAGAACTATGGCTACACCTTC. The chain carries TRBV6-6 and TRBJ1-2, with a weak D call TRBD1 (6 bases). The ends were cut back, 6 bases at V and 2 bases at J, with 13 bases in the middle. The V gene's germline CDR1 is MNHNY and CDR2 SVGAGI (reference sequence). The CDR3 consists of 14 residues.